This T cell receptor (beta chain) was sequenced during a study of siplizumab effects on memory and regulatory T cells. The study's findings and limits: Confirmatory evidence of suppressive function in proliferating siplizumab-culture Tregs was not obtained.

The protocol was immunoSEQ multiplex PCR, while the TCRdb copy is restricted to in-frame clones and leaves out a portion. The table has 120,000 or so clones, around 90% seen once. Remarks on this clone: Its specificity is not known.

The V end lost 2 bases, the J end lost 5 bases, and 16 bases lay between the germline ends. The germline gives CDR1 SGHDT, CDR2 YYEEEE. The CDR3 has 16 amino acids. This receptor was obtained from a human donor in good health. The sample was CD4+ T cells sorted from blood. The rearrangement joins TRBV5-6 to TRBJ2-2; D may match TRBD1 or TRBD2 (5 bases each). The CDR3 coding sequence is TGTGCCAGCAGCTTCCCAAGGTCGAGGGGAACCGGGGAGCTGTTTTTT. Encoded protein: CASSFPRSRGTGELFF. The whole variable domain, remainder taken from reference TRBV5-6 and TRBJ2-2, is DAGVTQSPTHLIKTRGQQVTLRCSPKSGHDTVSWYQQALGQGPQFIFQYYEEEERQRGNFPDRFSGHQFPNYSSELNVNALLLGDSALYLCASSFPRSRGTGELFFGEGSRLTVL.